This is a list of T cell receptor beta chains from one sample in a study of cytomegalovirus exposure and HLA in healthy donors. Generated by immunoSEQ multiplex PCR, the TCRdb table keeps only in-frame clones and is missing some. In the table there are about 160,000 clones, about three quarters of which are singletons. The sequencing input was PBMCs. Receptor source: a woman aged 45-60 years in good health and CMV-seropositive. Each CDR3 is given with its conserved first and last residue. The order of the fields is V gene, clone size, J gene, D gene, CDR3 protein, CDR3 DNA. D genes are given only for firm matches. Clone size is stated in some rows and not others, as once, few, many or a class when expanded.

>TRBV10-3|-|TRBJ2-5|-
CAISEAAGPQETQYF
TGTGCCATCAGTGAGGCTGCGGGGCCACAAGAGACCCAGTACTTC
>TRBV28|-|TRBJ2-1|TRBD1
CASRATGAAYNEQFF
TGTGCCAGCAGGGCGACAGGGGCGGCCTACAATGAGCAGTTCTTC
>TRBV30|-|TRBJ2-1|TRBD2
CAWFETGGGGAVEQFF
TGTGCCTGGTTTGAGACGGGAGGCGGGGGGGCCGTTGAGCAGTTCTTC
>TRBV28|-|TRBJ2-3|-
CASSLRGGAVGTQYF
TGTGCCAGCAGCCTAAGGGGGGGCGCGGTCGGTACGCAGTATTTT
>TRBV9|-|TRBJ2-3|-
CASSVASSRTDTQYF
TGTGCCAGCAGCGTAGCTAGCAGCCGCACAGATACGCAGTATTTT
>TRBV30|once|TRBJ2-5|-
CAWSPLKGGSETQYF
TGTGCCTGGAGTCCCCTCAAAGGGGGTAGCGAGACCCAGTACTTC
>TRBV10-2|once|TRBJ2-7|TRBD1
CATEDRVYEQYF
TGCGCCACCGAGGACAGGGTTTACGAGCAGTACTTC
>TRBV18|-|TRBJ1-2|TRBD1
CASSSRQGRGYTF
TGTGCCAGCTCATCCCGACAGGGGCGTGGCTACACCTTC
>TRBV6-5|-|TRBJ2-7|-
CASSYSPAGRGEQYF
TGTGCCAGCAGTTACTCGCCCGCTGGTCGAGGCGAGCAGTACTTC
>TRBV29-1|-|TRBJ2-6|TRBD2
CSVGGDGANGLTF
TGCAGCGTGGGGGGGGACGGGGCCAACGGCCTGACTTTC
>TRBV30|-|TRBJ2-7|-
CAWSLGTSPGAYEQYF
TGTGCCTGGAGCCTTGGGACCTCACCGGGGGCCTACGAGCAGTACTTC
>TRBV5-1|-|TRBJ2-7|-
CASSLEGFGYEQYF
TGCGCCAGCAGCTTGGAGGGGTTCGGGTACGAGCAGTACTTC
>TRBV5-4|-|TRBJ2-1|TRBD1
CASSRGGRTVYNEQFF
TGTGCCAGCAGCCGAGGGGGCCGGACAGTCTACAATGAGCAGTTCTTC
>TRBV29-1|-|TRBJ2-5|TRBD2
CSVGFGGGETQYF
TGCAGCGTTGGGTTTGGGGGAGGGGAGACCCAGTACTTC
>TRBV5-4|-|TRBJ1-2|-
CASSLWQGYNYGYTF
TGTGCCAGCAGCTTGTGGCAGGGATATAACTATGGCTACACCTTC
>TRBV18|once|TRBJ1-1|TRBD1
CASSRGQGLNTEAFF
TGTGCCAGCTCACGGGGACAGGGGTTGAACACTGAAGCTTTCTTT
>TRBV2|once|TRBJ1-1|-
CASSEAFGGRQNEAFF
TGTGCCAGCAGTGAAGCGTTCGGGGGGAGGCAGAATGAAGCTTTCTTT
>TRBV19|-|TRBJ1-6|-
CASSLSKGDSPLHF
TGTGCCAGTAGTCTCTCTAAGGGGGATTCACCCCTCCACTTT
>TRBV7-2|-|TRBJ2-5|-
CASSPGTAFQETQYF
TGTGCCAGCAGCCCGGGAACGGCCTTCCAAGAGACCCAGTACTTC
>TRBV30|-|TRBJ1-5|-
CACPWGGPYPSNQPQHF
TGTGCCTGCCCTTGGGGGGGGCCATATCCTAGCAATCAGCCCCAGCATTTT
>TRBV18|few|TRBJ1-1|-
CASSPGHDTEAFF
TGTGCCAGCTCACCAGGGCACGACACTGAAGCTTTCTTT
>TRBV11-3|-|TRBJ1-1|-
CASSLEGNTEAFF
TGTGCCAGCAGCCTGGAGGGAAACACTGAAGCTTTCTTT
>TRBV7-2|-|TRBJ2-5|TRBD2
CASSFSGAIQETQYF
TGTGCCAGCAGCTTTAGCGGGGCGATTCAAGAGACCCAGTACTTC
>TRBV11-3|-|TRBJ2-1|TRBD2
CASSFGGGHYNEQFF
TGTGCCAGCAGCTTCGGGGGGGGCCACTACAATGAGCAGTTCTTC
>TRBV7-2|few|TRBJ1-1|-
CASSLAPRGGDTEAFF
TGTGCCAGCAGCTTAGCGCCTAGGGGGGGGGACACTGAAGCTTTCTTT
>TRBV28|-|TRBJ2-7|-
CASSPSATGRSGEQYF
TGTGCCAGCAGTCCCTCGGCGACAGGGAGGTCGGGCGAGCAGTACTTC
>TRBV21-1|once|TRBJ2-4|-
CAGTLVASAKNIQYF
TGTGCCGGAACGCTTGTAGCCTCAGCCAAAAACATTCAGTACTTC
>TRBV10-3|-|TRBJ1-2|TRBD1
CAISPKGTAYGYTF
TGTGCCATCAGTCCCAAGGGGACAGCCTATGGCTACACCTTC
>TRBV30|few|TRBJ2-1|TRBD1
CAWRGQRIAYNEQFF
TGTGCCTGGAGGGGACAGAGAATCGCTTACAATGAGCAGTTCTTC